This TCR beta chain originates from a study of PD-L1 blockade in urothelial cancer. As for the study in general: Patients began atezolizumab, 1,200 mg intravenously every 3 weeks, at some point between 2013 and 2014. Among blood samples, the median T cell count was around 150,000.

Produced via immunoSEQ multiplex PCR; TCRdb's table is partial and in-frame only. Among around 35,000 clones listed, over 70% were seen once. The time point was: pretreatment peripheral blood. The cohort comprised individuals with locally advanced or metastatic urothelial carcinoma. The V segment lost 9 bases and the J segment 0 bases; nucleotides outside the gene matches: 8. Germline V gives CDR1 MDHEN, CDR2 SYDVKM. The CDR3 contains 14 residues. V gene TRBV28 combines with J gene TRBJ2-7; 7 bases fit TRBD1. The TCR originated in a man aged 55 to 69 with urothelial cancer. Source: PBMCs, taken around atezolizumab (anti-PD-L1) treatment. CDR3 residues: CASRGTVSSYEQYF. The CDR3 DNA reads TGTGCCAGTAGGGGGACAGTGAGCTCCTACGAGCAGTACTTC.